Shown below are 10 T cell receptor beta chains from a single sample sequenced in a study of beta chain features in type 1 diabetes. Expressed TCRB transcripts got sequenced, as all isolated RNA was reverse transcribed. This table comes from immunoSEQ multiplex PCR, and its TCRdb copy is limited to in-frame clones, with some not included. The table records 330,000 or so clones, around 15% of them present only once. Sample: central memory CD4+ T cells from blood. The receptors originated from a man in his thirties or forties in good health.

The table lists this clone with a few counts. At the DNA level, this CDR3 is encoded by other sequences in the same sample as well. This chain connects TRBV7-2 to TRBJ1-3; 7 bases line up with TRBD1. Germline V gives CDR1 SGHTA, CDR2 FQGNSA. With 1 base clipped from V and 0 bases from J, the junction kept 0 bases outside the gene matches. CDR3 size: 15 residues. The CDR3 sequence: CASSLDRGSGNTIYF. CDR3 DNA sequence: TGTGCCAGCAGCTTAGACAGGGGCTCTGGAAACACCATATATTTT.

This sequence joins TRBV4-1 and TRBJ2-3, with D perhaps matching TRBD2 (5 bases). Trimming removed 11 bases at V and 0 bases at J, with 9 bases between. Germline V gives CDR1 MGHRA, CDR2 YSYEKL. This CDR3 has 12 amino acids. For the CDR3, the DNA is TGCGCCGCCTCGGGAAGCACAGATACGCAGTATTTT. Its translation: CAASGSTDTQYF.

The chain is built from TRBV7-9 and TRBJ2-5; 8 nucleotides match TRBD2. Germline values: CDR1 SEHNR, CDR2 FQNEAQ (reference sequence). The CDR3 runs 15 residues. J gave up 3 bases and V 7 bases, and 10 bases lay outside the gene matches. Here the CDR3 reads CASTRMRAGEETQYF. Here the CDR3 DNA reads TGTGCCAGCACCCGTATGCGAGCGGGGGAAGAGACCCAGTACTTC.

This clone was observed a few times. The J gene is TRBJ2-5, the V gene TRBV6-5; perhaps D is TRBD1 or TRBD2 (5 bases each). The germline V and J ends were trimmed by 7 bases and 1 base, with 7 bases remaining between them. Germline V gene lookup returns CDR1 MNHEY and CDR2 SVGAGI. The CDR3 totals 12 residues. The CDR3 coding sequence is TGTGCCAGCAACGGGGCCCAAGAGACCCAGTACTTC. Translating gives CASNGAQETQYF.

Only a few counts were recorded for this clone. The chain links TRBV10-3 to TRBJ2-5; TRBD2 might be the D (5 bases). The V gene lost 10 bases and the J gene lost 2 bases, with 11 bases spanning the gap. The germline gives CDR1 ENHRY, CDR2 SYGVKD. The CDR3 has 12 amino acids. The CDR3 sequence: CATGLAQETQYF. The DNA of the CDR3 is TGTGCCACCGGACTGGCTCAAGAGACCCAGTACTTC.

This clone was counted between two and nine times. Within the sample, other DNA sequences also encode this same CDR3. This chain joins TRBV7-9 and TRBJ1-5, with no clear D. The CDR3 is 13 amino acids. Germline V CDR1 and CDR2: SEHNR, FQNEAQ (reference sequence). V was clipped by 0 bases and J by 6 bases, with 6 bases between them. The CDR3 region is CASSLAGSQPQHF. The CDR3 DNA reads as TGTGCCAGCAGCTTAGCAGGGAGTCAGCCCCAGCATTTT. The whole variable domain, remainder taken from reference TRBV7-9 and TRBJ1-5, is DTGVSQNPRHKITKRGQNVTFRCDPISEHNRLYWYRQTLGQGPEFLTYFQNEAQLEKSRLLSDRFSAERPKGSFSTLEIQRTEQGDSAMYLCASSLAGSQPQHFGDGTRLSIL.

The chain uses TRBV5-4 and TRBJ2-7; 8 bases align to TRBD2. This CDR3 is built from 14 residues. V was clipped by 4 bases and J by 3 bases; unmatched bases: 6. Per the germline V gene, CDR1 is SGHNT and CDR2 is YYREEE (reference sequence). The CDR3 sequence is CASSPGRAVYEQYV. For the CDR3, the DNA is TGTGCCAGCAGCCCCGGGAGGGCCGTCTACGAGCAGTACGTC.

This clone was found a few times. J is TRBJ2-7 and V is TRBV7-7; 9 bases are shared with TRBD1. Trimming removed 5 bases from V and 3 bases from J; junction bases left unmatched: 8. The V gene's germline CDR1 is SSHAT and CDR2 FNYEAQ (reference sequence). The CDR3 length is 15 residues. This CDR3 is CASSTGQGPFYEQYF. As DNA, the CDR3 is TGTGCCAGCAGCACCGGACAGGGGCCCTTCTACGAGCAGTACTTC.

This clone was picked up a small number of times. The chain couples TRBV29-1 to TRBJ1-2; D gene unclear. This CDR3 region has 11 residues. CDR1 and CDR2 from the germline V gene are SQVTM and ANQGSEA. V was cut by 7 bases and J by 1 base, with 7 bases left in between. The CDR3 nucleotides read TGCAGCGGGGAAGTTAACTATGGCTACACCTTC. This encodes CSGEVNYGYTF.

This clone has a handful of counts. The V and J genes are TRBV10-3 and TRBJ1-1; D gene uncertain. Germline V gene lookup returns CDR1 ENHRY and CDR2 SYGVKD. V dropped 10 bases and J dropped 4 bases, with 22 bases sitting between them. CDR3 length equals 15 residues. This CDR3 reads CASISPGWGGTEAFF. The CDR3 DNA sequence: TGTGCCAGCATTAGTCCTGGCTGGGGAGGCACTGAAGCTTTCTTT.